The T cell receptor beta chain described here comes from a study of T cell changes during pregnancy in multiple sclerosis. Here immunoSEQ multiplex PCR was the method, and the copy in TCRdb shows in-frame clones only, minus some. The top ten hold 0.7% to 1% of the sample, which has 50,000 to 70,000 clones, almost 95% seen once. Deletions cut 10 bases from V and 5 bases from J, with 14 bases between. CDR3 length: 12 residues. The germline V gene has CDR1 ENHRY and CDR2 SYGVKD. The origin of this receptor is a female donor with multiple sclerosis, enrolled in a pregnancy study. This chain links TRBV10-3 with TRBJ1-1; TRBD1 is a possible D gene (5 bases). Specimen: peripheral blood, collected in the first trimester of pregnancy. The CDR3 loop is CATDRGGTEAFF. CDR3 DNA: TGTGCCACTGACCGGGGGGGGACTGAAGCTTTCTTT.